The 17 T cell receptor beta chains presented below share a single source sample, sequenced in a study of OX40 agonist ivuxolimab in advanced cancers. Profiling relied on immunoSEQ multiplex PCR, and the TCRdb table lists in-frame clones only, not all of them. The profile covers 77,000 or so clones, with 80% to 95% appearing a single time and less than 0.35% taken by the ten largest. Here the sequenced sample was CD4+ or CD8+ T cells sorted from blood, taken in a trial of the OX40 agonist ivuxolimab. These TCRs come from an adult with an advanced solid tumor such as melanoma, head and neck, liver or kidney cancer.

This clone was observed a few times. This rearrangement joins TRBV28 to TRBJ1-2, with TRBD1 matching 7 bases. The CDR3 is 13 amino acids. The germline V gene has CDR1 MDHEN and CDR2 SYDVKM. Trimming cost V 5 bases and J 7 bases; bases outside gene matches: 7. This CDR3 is CASSPRDSLGYTF. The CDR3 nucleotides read TGTGCCAGCAGTCCCCGGGACAGTCTTGGCTACACCTTC.

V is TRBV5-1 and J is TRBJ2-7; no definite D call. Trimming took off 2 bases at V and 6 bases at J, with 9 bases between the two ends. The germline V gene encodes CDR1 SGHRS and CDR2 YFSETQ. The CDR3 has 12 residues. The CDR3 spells CASSFPDGEQYF. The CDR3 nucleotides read TGCGCCAGCAGCTTCCCGGACGGCGAGCAGTACTTC.

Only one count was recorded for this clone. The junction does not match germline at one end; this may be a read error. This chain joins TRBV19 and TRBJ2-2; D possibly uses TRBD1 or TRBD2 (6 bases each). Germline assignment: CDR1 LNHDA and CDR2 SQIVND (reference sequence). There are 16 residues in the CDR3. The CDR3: CASTGGLSKNTGELFF. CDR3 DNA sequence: TGTGCGAGTACCGGGGGCCTCTCAAAGAACACCGGGGAGCTGTTTTTT.

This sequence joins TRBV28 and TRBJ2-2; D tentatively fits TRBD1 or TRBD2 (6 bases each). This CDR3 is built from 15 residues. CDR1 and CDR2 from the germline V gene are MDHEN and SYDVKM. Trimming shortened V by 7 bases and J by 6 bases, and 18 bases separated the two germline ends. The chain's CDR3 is CASTPLGRGPGELFF. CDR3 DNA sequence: TGTGCCAGCACCCCACTGGGTCGGGGGCCCGGGGAGCTGTTTTTT.

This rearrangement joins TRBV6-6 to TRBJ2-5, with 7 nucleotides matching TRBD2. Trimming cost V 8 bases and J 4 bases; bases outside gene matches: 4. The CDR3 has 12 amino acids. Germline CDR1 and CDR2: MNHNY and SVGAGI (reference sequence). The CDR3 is CASRPGGETQYF. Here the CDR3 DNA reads TGTGCCAGCCGGCCGGGAGGAGAGACCCAGTACTTC.

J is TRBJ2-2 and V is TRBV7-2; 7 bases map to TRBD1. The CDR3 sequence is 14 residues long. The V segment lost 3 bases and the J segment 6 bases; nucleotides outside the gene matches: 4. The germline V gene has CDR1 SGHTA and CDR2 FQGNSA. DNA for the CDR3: TGTGCCAGCAGCTTCCCGACAGGGTCCGGGGAGCTGTTTTTT. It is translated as CASSFPTGSGELFF.

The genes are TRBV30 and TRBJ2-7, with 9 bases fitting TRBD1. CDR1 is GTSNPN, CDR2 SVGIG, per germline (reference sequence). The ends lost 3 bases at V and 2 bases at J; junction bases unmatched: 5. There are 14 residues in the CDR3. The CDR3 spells CAWSGTGLAYEQYF. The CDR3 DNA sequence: TGTGCCTGGAGCGGGACAGGGCTTGCCTACGAGCAGTACTTC.

This chain's CDR3 is CASSSSRGYGSLPYEQYF. For the CDR3, the DNA is TGTGCCAGTAGTAGCTCGAGGGGTTATGGGTCCCTCCCCTACGAGCAGTACTTC. The chain couples TRBV19 to TRBJ2-7; possibly TRBD1 or TRBD2 for D (5 bases each). The CDR3 runs to 18 residues. Trimming left V 4 bases short and J 2 bases short, with 24 bases between. Per the germline V gene, CDR1 is LNHDA and CDR2 is SQIVND (reference sequence).

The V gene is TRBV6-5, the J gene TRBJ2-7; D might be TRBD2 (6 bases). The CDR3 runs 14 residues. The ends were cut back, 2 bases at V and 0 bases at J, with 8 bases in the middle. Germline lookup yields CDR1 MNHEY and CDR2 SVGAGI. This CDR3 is CASSYPGSSYEQYF. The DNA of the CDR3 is TGTGCCAGCAGTTACCCCGGGAGCTCCTACGAGCAGTACTTC.

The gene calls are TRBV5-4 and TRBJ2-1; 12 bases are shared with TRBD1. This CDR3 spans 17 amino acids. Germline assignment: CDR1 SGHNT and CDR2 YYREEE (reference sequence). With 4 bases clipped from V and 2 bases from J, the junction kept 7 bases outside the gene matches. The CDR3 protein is CASSTGTGGFTYNEQFF. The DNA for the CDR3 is TGTGCCAGCAGCACCGGGACAGGGGGCTTCACCTACAATGAGCAGTTCTTC. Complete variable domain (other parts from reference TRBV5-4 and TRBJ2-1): ETGVTQSPTHLIKTRGQQVTLRCSSQSGHNTVSWYQQALGQGPQFIFQYYREEENGRGNFPPRFSGLQFPNYSSELNVNALELDDSALYLCASSTGTGGFTYNEQFFGPGTRLTVL.

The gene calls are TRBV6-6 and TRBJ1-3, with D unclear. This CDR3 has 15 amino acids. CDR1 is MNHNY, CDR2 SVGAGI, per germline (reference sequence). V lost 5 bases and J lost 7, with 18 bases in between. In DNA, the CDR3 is TGTGCCAGCAGTGCCGCCCGGACCACGGCGAACACCATATATTTT. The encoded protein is CASSAARTTANTIYF.

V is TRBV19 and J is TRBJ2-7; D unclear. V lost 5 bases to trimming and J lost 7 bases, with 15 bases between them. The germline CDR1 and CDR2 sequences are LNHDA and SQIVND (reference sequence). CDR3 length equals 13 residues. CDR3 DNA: TGTGCCAGTAGTCCACCCCGGCTAGGGGAGCAGTACTTC. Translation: CASSPPRLGEQYF.

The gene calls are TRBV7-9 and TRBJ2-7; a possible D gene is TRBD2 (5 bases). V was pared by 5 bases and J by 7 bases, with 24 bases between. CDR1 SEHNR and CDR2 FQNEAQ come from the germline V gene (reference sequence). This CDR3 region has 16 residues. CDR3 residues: CASSPLGEPGVNEQYF. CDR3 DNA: TGTGCCAGCAGCCCGCTTGGCGAGCCCGGGGTAAATGAGCAGTACTTC.

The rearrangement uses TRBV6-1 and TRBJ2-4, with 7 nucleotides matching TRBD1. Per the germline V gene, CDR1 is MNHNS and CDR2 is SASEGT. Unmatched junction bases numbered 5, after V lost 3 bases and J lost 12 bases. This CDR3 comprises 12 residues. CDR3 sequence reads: CASSDTGTAQYF. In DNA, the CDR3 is TGTGCCAGCAGTGATACCGGGACAGCTCAGTACTTC.

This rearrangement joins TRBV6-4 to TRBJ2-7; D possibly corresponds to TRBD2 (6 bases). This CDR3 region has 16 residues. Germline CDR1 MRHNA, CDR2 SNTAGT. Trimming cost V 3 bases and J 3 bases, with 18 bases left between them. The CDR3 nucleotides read TGTGCCAGCAGTGAATATTTGGTGCGGGGAAACTACGAGCAGTACTTC. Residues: CASSEYLVRGNYEQYF.

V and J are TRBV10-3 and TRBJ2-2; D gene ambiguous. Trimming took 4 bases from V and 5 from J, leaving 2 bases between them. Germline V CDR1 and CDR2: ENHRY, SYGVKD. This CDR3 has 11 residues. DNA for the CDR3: TGTGCCATCAGTGTAACCGGGGAGCTGTTTTTT. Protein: CAISVTGELFF.

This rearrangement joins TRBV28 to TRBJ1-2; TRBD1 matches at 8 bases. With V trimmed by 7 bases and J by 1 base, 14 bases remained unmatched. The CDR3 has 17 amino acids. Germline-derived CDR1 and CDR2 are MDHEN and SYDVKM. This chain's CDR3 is CASTLGQGALINYGYTF. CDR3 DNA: TGTGCCAGCACCTTGGGGCAGGGGGCGCTTATTAACTATGGCTACACCTTC.